The T cell receptor beta chain described here comes from a study of cytomegalovirus exposure and HLA in healthy donors (dated by TCRdb to about 2017). In terms of the full investigation: According to an earlier analysis of a few hundred of the donors, about 179 million T cells yielded over 100 million unique TCR beta sequences and less than 300 Gb of sequence data. Among about 410 genotyped donors of the cohort, an average of approximately 240,000 unique TCR beta nucleotide sequences was sequenced per donor, of which 15% to 20% were non-productive. Besides the first cohort of 500 to 700 subjects, a separate validation cohort made up of about 120 different subjects was used. A handful of DR-DQ haplotypes were treated as single units for association and clustering because of strong linkage in the cohort. Class I and class II HLA loci were covered by the typing at four-digit resolution. The study used immunosequencing to profile the T cell repertoires of approximately 650 subjects and linked those repertoires to cytomegalovirus serostatus. To predict cytomegalovirus infection status, the study combined high-throughput TCR immunosequencing, statistical association of individual TCRs with disease status, and machine learning. Approximately 300 gigabases of sequencing data and 70 million to 100 million unique TCR sequences were included in an early release covering several hundred HLA-typed donors. Donor age, sex, ethnicity and CMV serostatus were compiled alongside the repertoire data. A later genetic analysis used genome-wide SNP genotypes for about 65% of the 666 donors, treating that subset as a discovery cohort. Every repertoire in the discovery cohort had been generated on one and the same sequencing platform. Typing coverage differed by locus: A, B, C, DRB1 and DQB1 were typed in about 620-640 donors, DQA1 in 500 to 550, DPA1 in around 580, and DPB1 in just under 480. An earlier analysis of around 640 of the donors used high-throughput TCR beta sequencing to judge whether each TCR beta V gene segment behaved as functional or pseudogenic. A later analysis re-examined previously published TCR beta repertoires from around 670 donors and added high-resolution HLA genotyping to investigate patterns of TCR occurrence. Rather than using new phenotypic data, the later analysis identified candidate immune exposures from TCR beta sequences and from how often those sequences occurred across donors. The aim of the study was to test whether cataloging public T cell receptors could identify signatures of past pathogen exposure. Among the approximately 400 genotyped donors, around 79% belonged to the genetic ancestry cluster associated with self-reported Caucasian donors. Study-wide conclusions, independent of this receptor: According to a later genetic analysis, donors in an Asian-associated ancestry cluster had fewer N-insertions in productive TCRs than the approximately 670-donor mean. In an earlier analysis of some 640 of the donors, most TCR beta V segments were observed in productive rearrangements about 87% or about 30% of the time, broadly matching IMGT annotations. In vitro tests confirmed that three of the cytomegalovirus-associated TCR beta chains recognize cytomegalovirus antigens. A further reported finding was that TCR beta sequences accurately predicted the HLA-A and HLA-B alleles for most subjects in the first cohort. The study listed 150 to 200 TCR beta chains as associated with cytomegalovirus. The authors suggested that the approach could potentially be extended to other disease states and immunological phenotypes. Correlated functional status among segregating V segments might be attributable to linkage disequilibrium, but an unknown experimental factor could not be ruled out. Because the 87-base-pair reads could not distinguish some IMGT-functional V segments, including TRBV6-2 and TRBV6-3, those segments were excluded. In this cohort, only TCR beta chains were sequenced, and detectable features were limited by the absence of alpha or paired-chain data. A later analysis associated about 16,000 TCR beta sequences with specific HLA alleles at a false discovery rate of 0.05. About 17 rarely observed V segments, including chromosome 9 orphons, were excluded from the earlier analysis of several hundred of the donors because counts were too low. The presence/absence analyses assumed that sequencing depth was roughly uniform across donors, and that assumption may not be true. In a later analysis, most CMV-associated TCR beta chains were found to appear HLA-restricted, with HLA associations seemingly driven largely by CMV exposure. A later genetic analysis associated a missense DCLRE1C variant with V-gene and J-gene trimming of TCR beta chains, and an independent cohort replicated the association. In a later analysis, several top co-occurrence clusters were reported to appear linked to parvovirus B19, influenza, CMV and Epstein-Barr virus. Cytomegalovirus status was reported to be diagnosed by the classifier with high specificity and sensitivity in both the original and validation cohorts. Immune exposure information for the cohort was limited to CMV serostatus. When HLA alleles, especially DR and DQ, strongly co-occurred, TCR associations were difficult to assign to individual alleles. The sequencing pipeline was judged likely to have produced a cluster of highly shared sequence variants as a technical artifact. In a later analysis, HLA-associated TCR beta chains were found to be more clonally expanded and to have lower generation probabilities than equally common non-associated chains. Across donors, most TCR sequences were observed very rarely, whereas some public TCRs were present in many individuals. Because some donors lacked HLA typing at each locus, the association tests relied only on the typed subset. In a later analysis, the rate of TCR association differed among HLA loci, with DRB1 alleles having the most associated TCRs and HLA-C alleles having the fewest.

The cohort comprised around 690 healthy bone marrow donors. All cohort members were sampled while nominally healthy, although unrecorded immune exposures were likely present. The donor tested CMV seronegative, placing the donor among the 350 or so seronegative members of the cohort. A peripheral blood sample was provided by each donor, and peripheral blood mononuclear cells were used for TCR beta sequencing. The Qiagen DNeasy Blood Extraction Kit was used to extract genomic DNA from the blood cell samples. Receptor amplification or capture employed the immunoSEQ multiplex PCR assay. The multiplex PCR relied on a mix of 60 forward primers for TCR Vbeta segments and 13 reverse primers for TCR Jbeta segments. The CDR3 region of rearranged TCR beta genes was amplified from genomic DNA by a multiplex PCR assay. The amplified TCR beta libraries were sequenced on the Illumina HiSeq System as 87-base-pair reads. Regarding the original processing steps: Across the 500 to 850 repertoires, a later analysis counted tens of millions of unique TCR beta chains, roughly 11 million of which were shared by at least two donors. Raw reads were error-corrected and collapsed into unique sequences with a nearest-neighbor algorithm that merged closely related sequences to remove PCR and sequencing errors. Alignment of CDR3 sequences to IMGT reference sequences was used to assign V, D and J gene segments. For a sequence to be retained, a match of at least six nucleotides to both a V gene segment and a J gene segment was required. Rearrangements were classified as productive when the CDR3 lacked stop codons and remained in frame with V and J, and all other rearrangements were classified as non-productive. CDR3 was defined according to IMGT convention as the region running from the second conserved V-encoded cysteine to the conserved J-encoded phenylalanine. The earlier analysis of about 590 of the donors excluded sequences that lacked an unambiguous match to a single V gene segment. In an earlier analysis of 587 of the donors, V segments were called functional above 56.7% productive rearrangements and were called segregating when the between-donor standard deviation exceeded 5%. A statistical classification framework was built for diagnosing cytomegalovirus status from the catalog of TCR beta chain sequences. In a later analysis, V and J genes were assigned by comparing TCR nucleotide sequences against IMGT/GENE-DB human TR gene sequences. A later analysis assigned CDR3 sequences and most-parsimonious VDJ recombination scenarios with the TCRdist pipeline. A later analysis defined each TCR beta chain by its CDR3 amino acid sequence plus V-gene family, and excluded reads lacking a unique V-gene family. A later analysis removed roughly 590 highly shared, low-generation-probability nucleotide sequences to deal with suspected cross-contamination and a sequencing artifact. A later analysis calculated a clonal expansion index for each public chain from normalized within-repertoire ranks of inferred template counts. In a later analysis, generation probabilities were computed with a VDJ recombination model fitted to out-of-frame rearrangements, and the resulting probabilities were checked against IGoR. In a later analysis, TCR-TCR, TCR-HLA and TCR-CMV co-occurrence was scored with hypergeometric tests, and a repertoire-size bias correction was applied to TCR pairs. In a later analysis, false discovery rates were estimated by permuting HLA or CMV assignments 20 times. In a later analysis, co-occurring TCRs were grouped using DBSCAN, and TCRdist sequence similarity was added for clustering within HLA-allele-positive subsets. For co-occurrence clustering, repertoires with fewer than 30,000 or more than 120,000 public chains were excluded, along with a handful of repertoires with anomalous nucleotide sharing. TCRdb mirrors the immuneACCESS table, restricted to in-frame sequences. Some clones are absent from its copies; in checked studies, under half trace to an unresolved V gene, and the reason for the others is unknown. That table furnishes V, J and clone size, whereas the DNA furnished D and trimming. Present in this sample are fewer than 200,000 clones, about 80% of which were seen just once. Roughly 0.5% of the sample lies in the top ten.

From its cysteine to its phenylalanine, the CDR3 spans 14 amino acids. The kept DNA is CDR3 alone, 42 bases in frame from the first base. The germline ends are 7 bases apart after V is trimmed by 0 bases and J by 5 bases. According to the germline V gene, CDR1 reads LGHNA and CDR2 reads YSLEER. Points on this clone: Its antigen has not been determined. No much larger clone exists at a distance of one base, and base qualities are not known.

Material: PBMCs. The V and J segments used are TRBV4-3 and TRBJ1-4; tentative D gene TRBD1, with 6 bases matching. The clonotype comes from a woman aged 45-65 years in good health and CMV-seronegative. The CDR3 has the sequence CASSQERGNEKLFF. The nucleotide sequence reads as follows: TGCGCCAGCAGCCAAGAGAGGGGGAATGAAAAACTGTTTTTT.